One and the same sample provided the 9 T cell receptor beta chains below, sequenced in a study of blood T cell repertoires in COVID-19 (TCRdb year 2020). The receptor library was made with the immunoSEQ multiplex PCR assay. The immuneACCESS repertoire file appears here via TCRdb, limited to in-frame rearrangements. These files lack a portion of the clones; in checked studies, under half of the deficit traces to unresolved V genes, and the cause of the others is not known. The sample has under 200,000 clones on record, 83% of them singletons. More than 1.5% of the sample is taken by the ten largest. Sequenced material: peripheral blood. These TCRs come from a human donor in a cohort sampled during active COVID-19.

This clone was counted only a few times. This chain connects TRBV12-3 or TRBV12-4 to TRBJ1-6; D unclear. Trimming pared 5 bases from V and 12 bases from J, leaving 8 bases between. The CDR3 loop spans 11 amino acids. The CDR3 DNA sequence: TGTGCCAGCAGTATACTTTTACCCCTCCACTTT. It is translated as CASSILLPLHF.

This rearrangement joins TRBV18 to TRBJ2-7; no clear D gene. Germline CDR1 reads KGHSH; CDR2 reads LQKENI. Between the trimmed V and J ends, which lost 0 bases and 3 bases, there was a span of 6 bases. The CDR3 is 13 residues long. Here the CDR3 DNA reads TGTGCCAGCTCACCACCGAGCCACTACGAGCAGTACTTC. Amino acids: CASSPPSHYEQYF. Filled out from reference TRBV18 and TRBJ2-7, the complete variable domain reads NAGVMQNPRHLVRRRGQEARLRCSPMKGHSHVYWYRQLPEEGLKFMVYLQKENIIDESGMPKERFSAEFPKEGPSILRIQQVVRGDSAAYFCASSPPSHYEQYFGPGTRLTVT.

The chain has TRBV5-4 and TRBJ2-7; TRBD2 matches 9 bases. There are 17 residues in the CDR3. Germline CDR1 and CDR2: SGHNT and YYREEE (reference sequence). V lost 6 bases and J lost 7; bases outside the gene matches: 20. CDR3 sequence reads: CASTTRGAGTSSSEQYF. CDR3 in DNA: TGTGCCAGCACCACCCGGGGTGCCGGGACTAGCAGCTCTGAGCAGTACTTC.

The rearrangement links TRBV9 to TRBJ2-7, with D possibly TRBD1 on 7 matching bases. The V gene's germline CDR1 is SGDLS and CDR2 YYNGEE. This CDR3 region has 15 residues. Trimming shortened V by 4 bases and J by 4 bases, and 18 bases separated the two germline ends. CDR3 sequence reads: CASSPTGTGLYEQYF. CDR3 nucleotides: TGTGCCAGCAGCCCGACAGGGACTGGCCTTTACGAGCAGTACTTC.

The chain combines TRBV7-2 with TRBJ2-1; 13 bases agree with TRBD2. Trimming took 2 bases from V and 7 from J; bases not matched to a gene: 8. The germline V gene has CDR1 SGHTA and CDR2 FQGNSA. CDR3 length: 17 amino acids. The CDR3 DNA is TGTGCCAGCAGCTTACTCGGACTAGCGGGAGCGGGGAATGAGCAGTTCTTC. Its translation: CASSLLGLAGAGNEQFF.

The table lists this clone with a few counts. The V and J genes are TRBV9 and TRBJ2-7, with TRBD2 identical over 8 bases. The CDR3 has 14 amino acids. Trimming removed 7 bases from V and 7 bases from J; junction bases left unmatched: 13. Germline loops: CDR1 SGDLS, CDR2 YYNGEE. The CDR3 nucleotides are TGTGCCAGCGGGGAGTCCGGGAGGGCCGGGGAGCAGTACTTC. It encodes CASGESGRAGEQYF.

V gene TRBV6-5 combines with J gene TRBJ2-7; perhaps TRBD2 as D (5 bases). V gave up 0 bases and J gave up 6 bases, with 9 bases separating them. This CDR3 comprises 13 residues. The germline V gene has CDR1 MNHEY and CDR2 SVGAGI. The CDR3 reads CASSYSGGPEQYF. CDR3 DNA: TGTGCCAGCAGTTACTCAGGAGGACCCGAGCAGTACTTC.

The V and J genes are TRBV7-3 and TRBJ2-3; possibly TRBD1 for D (5 bases). Germline CDR1 is SGHTA and CDR2 is FQGTGA. This CDR3 is 13 amino acids long. Trimming removed 6 bases at V and 7 bases at J, with 14 bases between. Written as DNA, the CDR3 is TGTGCCAGCAGTTCCGGATCAGGGAATACGCAGTATTTT. Residues: CASSSGSGNTQYF.

This clone was seen a handful of times. This chain's CDR3 is CASRQAGETQYF. As DNA, the CDR3 is TGTGCCAGCCGACAAGCGGGGGAGACCCAGTACTTC. This chain uses TRBV19 with TRBJ2-5; 7 positions agree with TRBD2. This CDR3 contains 12 residues. Germline CDR1 reads LNHDA; CDR2 reads SQIVND (reference sequence). With V trimmed by 9 bases and J by 5 bases, 6 bases remained unmatched.